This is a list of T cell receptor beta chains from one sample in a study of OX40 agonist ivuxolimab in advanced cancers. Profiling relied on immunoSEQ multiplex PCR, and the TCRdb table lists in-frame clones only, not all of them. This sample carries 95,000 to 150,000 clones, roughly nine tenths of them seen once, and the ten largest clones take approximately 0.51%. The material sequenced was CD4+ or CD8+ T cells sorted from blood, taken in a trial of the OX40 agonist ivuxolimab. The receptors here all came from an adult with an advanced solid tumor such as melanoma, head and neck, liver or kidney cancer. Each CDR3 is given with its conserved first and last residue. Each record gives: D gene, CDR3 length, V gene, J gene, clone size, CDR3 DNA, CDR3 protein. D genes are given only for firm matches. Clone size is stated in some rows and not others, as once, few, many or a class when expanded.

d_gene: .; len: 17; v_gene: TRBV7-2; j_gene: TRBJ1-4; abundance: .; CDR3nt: TGTGCCAGCAGCTTAAACAGCCCCCTTGCAACTAATGAAAAACTGTTTTTT; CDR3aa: CASSLNSPLATNEKLFF
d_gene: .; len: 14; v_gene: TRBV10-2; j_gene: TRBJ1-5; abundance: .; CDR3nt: TGCGCCAGTAGACCCGCAAGTGGGAATCAGCCCCAGCATTTT; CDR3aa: CASRPASGNQPQHF
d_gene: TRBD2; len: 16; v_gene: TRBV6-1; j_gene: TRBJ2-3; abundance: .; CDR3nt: TGTGCCAGCAGTGAAGCGGGAGCGGGGGGATCCGATACGCAGTATTTT; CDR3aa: CASSEAGAGGSDTQYF
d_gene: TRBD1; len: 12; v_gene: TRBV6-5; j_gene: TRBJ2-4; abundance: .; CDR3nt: TGTGCCAGCAGTGACAGGGAAGGCATTCAGTACTTC; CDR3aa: CASSDREGIQYF
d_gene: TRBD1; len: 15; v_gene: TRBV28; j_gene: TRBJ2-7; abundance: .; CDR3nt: TGTGCCAGCAGGGAGAGGACAGGGGGGATGTACGAGCAGTACTTC; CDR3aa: CASRERTGGMYEQYF
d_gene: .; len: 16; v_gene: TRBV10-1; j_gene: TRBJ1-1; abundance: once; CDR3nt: TGCGCCAGCAGTCCAAGACAGGTAGGCAGAGTCACTGAAGCTTTCTTT; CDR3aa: CASSPRQVGRVTEAFF
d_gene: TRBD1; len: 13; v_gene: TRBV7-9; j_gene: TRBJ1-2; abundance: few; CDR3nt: TGTGCCAGCAGCCGGGACAGGGGTTATGGCTACACCTTC; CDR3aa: CASSRDRGYGYTF
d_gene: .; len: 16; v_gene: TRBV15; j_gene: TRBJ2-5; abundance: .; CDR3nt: TGTGCCACCAGCAGGCCATCGGAGGACCTGAAAGAGACCCAGTACTTC; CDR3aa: CATSRPSEDLKETQYF
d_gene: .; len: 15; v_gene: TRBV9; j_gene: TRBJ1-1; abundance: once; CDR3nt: TGTGCCAGCAGCCCCAGACAGGTGGCGGATGGAAGAGCTTTCTTT; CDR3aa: CASSPRQVADGRAFF
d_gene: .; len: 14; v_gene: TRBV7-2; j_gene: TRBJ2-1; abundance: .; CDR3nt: TGTGCCAGCAGAACAGGAGGGTCCTACAATGAGCAGTTCTTC; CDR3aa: CASRTGGSYNEQFF
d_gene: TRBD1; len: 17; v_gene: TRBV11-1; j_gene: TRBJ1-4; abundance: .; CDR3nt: TGTGCCAGCAGCTTGAACCGGGACAGTTCCCTTGGGGAAAAACTGTTTTTT; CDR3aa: CASSLNRDSSLGEKLFF
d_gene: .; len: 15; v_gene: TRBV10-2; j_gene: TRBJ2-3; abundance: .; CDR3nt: TGCGCCAGCGCCGACAGGACCGCCTTCACAGATACGCAGTATTTT; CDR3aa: CASADRTAFTDTQYF
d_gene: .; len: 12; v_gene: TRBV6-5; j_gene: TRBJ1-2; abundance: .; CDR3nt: TGTGCCAGCAGTCCGGGAAGGTATGGCTACACCTTC; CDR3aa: CASSPGRYGYTF
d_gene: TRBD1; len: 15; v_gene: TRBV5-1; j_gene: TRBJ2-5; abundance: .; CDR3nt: TGCGCCAGCAGCATACAGGGGCATATACAAGAGACCCAGTACTTC; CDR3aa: CASSIQGHIQETQYF
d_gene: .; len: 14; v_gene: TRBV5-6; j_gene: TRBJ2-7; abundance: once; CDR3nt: TGTGCCAGCAGCTTGGTATTTGGTAGGAACGAGCAGTACTTC; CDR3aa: CASSLVFGRNEQYF
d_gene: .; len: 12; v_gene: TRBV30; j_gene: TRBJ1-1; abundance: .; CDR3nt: TGTGCCTGGAGTCAGAGGTCCTGGGAAGCTTTCTTT; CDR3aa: CAWSQRSWEAFF
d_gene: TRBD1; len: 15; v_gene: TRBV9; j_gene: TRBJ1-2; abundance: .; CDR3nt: TGTGCCAGCAGCGTAGAAGCCAGGGGGTCCTATGGCTACACCTTC; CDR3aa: CASSVEARGSYGYTF
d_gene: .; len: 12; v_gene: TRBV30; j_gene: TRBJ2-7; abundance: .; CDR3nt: TGTGCCTGGAGTTCTCCGGGCTACGAGCAGTACTTC; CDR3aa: CAWSSPGYEQYF
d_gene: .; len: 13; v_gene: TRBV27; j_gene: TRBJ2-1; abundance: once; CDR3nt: TGTGCCAGCAGTTGGACAGGGAGGGATGAGCAGTTCTTC; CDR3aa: CASSWTGRDEQFF
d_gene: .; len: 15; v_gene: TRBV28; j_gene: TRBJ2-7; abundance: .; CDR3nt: TGTGCCAGCAGCAGAACCGGGACACTGTCCTACGAGCAGTACTTC; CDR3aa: CASSRTGTLSYEQYF
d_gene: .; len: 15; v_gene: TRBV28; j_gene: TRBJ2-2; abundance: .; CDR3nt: TGTGCCAGCAGTTCGAGCGGGCCAAGCACCGGGGAGCTGTTTTTT; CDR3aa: CASSSSGPSTGELFF
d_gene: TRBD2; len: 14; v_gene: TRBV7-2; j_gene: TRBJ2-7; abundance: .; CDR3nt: TGTGCCAGCAGCACAGCGGGGGGGCCCTACGAGCAGTACTTC; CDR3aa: CASSTAGGPYEQYF
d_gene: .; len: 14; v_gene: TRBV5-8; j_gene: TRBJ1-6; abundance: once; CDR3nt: TGTGCCAGCAGCTTGCTAGGTTCAGGCTCACCCCTCCACTTT; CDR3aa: CASSLLGSGSPLHF
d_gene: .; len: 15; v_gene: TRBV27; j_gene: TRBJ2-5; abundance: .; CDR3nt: TGTGCCAGCAGTGGGGGCGCCGCCGGCCAAGAGACCCAGTACTTC; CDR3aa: CASSGGAAGQETQYF
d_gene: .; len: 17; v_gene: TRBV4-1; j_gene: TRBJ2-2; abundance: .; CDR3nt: TGCGCCAGCAGCCAAGGGTCCGGGGGCCGCTACACCGGGGAGCTGTTTTTT; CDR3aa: CASSQGSGGRYTGELFF
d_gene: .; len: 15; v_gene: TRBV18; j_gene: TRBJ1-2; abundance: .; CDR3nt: TGTGCCAGCTCATCATCGAGAGGGGCGGGCTATGGCTACACCTTC; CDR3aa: CASSSSRGAGYGYTF
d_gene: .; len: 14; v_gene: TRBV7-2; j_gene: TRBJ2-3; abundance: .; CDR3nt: TGTGCCAGCAGTGTCGGGGGCCCCACAGATACGCAGTATTTT; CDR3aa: CASSVGGPTDTQYF
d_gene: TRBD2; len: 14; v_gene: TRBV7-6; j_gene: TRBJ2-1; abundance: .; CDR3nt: TGTGCCAGCAGCCCCACCAGCGGGGTTGACGAGCAGTTCTTC; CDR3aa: CASSPTSGVDEQFF
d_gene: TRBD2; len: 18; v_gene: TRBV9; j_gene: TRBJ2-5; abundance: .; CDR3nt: TGTGCCAGCAGCGTAGCGACTAGCGGGGGACTGGGTATAGAGACCCAGTACTTC; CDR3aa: CASSVATSGGLGIETQYF
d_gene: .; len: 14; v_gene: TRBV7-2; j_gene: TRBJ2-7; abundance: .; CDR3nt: TGTGCCAGCAGCTTAGGTACGACCTCGGAGGAGCAGTACTTC; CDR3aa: CASSLGTTSEEQYF
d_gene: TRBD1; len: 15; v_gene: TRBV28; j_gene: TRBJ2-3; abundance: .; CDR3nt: TGTGCCAGCCTGACAGGGGCGAAAAGCACAGATACGCAGTATTTT; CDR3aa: CASLTGAKSTDTQYF
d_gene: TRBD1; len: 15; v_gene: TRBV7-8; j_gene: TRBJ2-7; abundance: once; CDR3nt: TGTGCCAGCAGCTCCTCTGCCGGGACAGCCTACGAGCAGTACTTC; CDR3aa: CASSSSAGTAYEQYF
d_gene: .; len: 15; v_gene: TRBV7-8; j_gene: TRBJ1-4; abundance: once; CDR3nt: TGTGCCAGCAGCTTGGACAGTGCAACTAATGAAAAACTGTTTTTT; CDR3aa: CASSLDSATNEKLFF
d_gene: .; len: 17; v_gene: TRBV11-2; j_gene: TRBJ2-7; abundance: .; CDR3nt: TGTGCCAGCAGCTCGGTAGCTGGGCGGCGGGGCTCCTACGAGCAGTACTTC; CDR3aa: CASSSVAGRRGSYEQYF